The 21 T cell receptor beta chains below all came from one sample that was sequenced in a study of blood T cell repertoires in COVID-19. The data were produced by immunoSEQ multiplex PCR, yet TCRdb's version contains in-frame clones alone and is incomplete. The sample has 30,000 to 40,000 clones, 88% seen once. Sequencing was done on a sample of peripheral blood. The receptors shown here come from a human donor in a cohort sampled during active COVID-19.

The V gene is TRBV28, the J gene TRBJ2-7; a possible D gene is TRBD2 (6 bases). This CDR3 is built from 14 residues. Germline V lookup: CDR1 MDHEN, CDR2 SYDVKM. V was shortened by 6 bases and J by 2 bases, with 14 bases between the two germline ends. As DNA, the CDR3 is TGTGCCAGCAGCCCCAGCGGGCCCACCTACGAGCAGTACTTC. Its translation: CASSPSGPTYEQYF.

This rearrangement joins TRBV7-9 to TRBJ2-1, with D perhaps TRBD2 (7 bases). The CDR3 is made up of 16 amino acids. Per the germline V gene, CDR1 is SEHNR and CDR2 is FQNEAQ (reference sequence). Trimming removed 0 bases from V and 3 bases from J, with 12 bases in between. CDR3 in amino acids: CASSLAGGGHYNEQFF. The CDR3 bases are TGTGCCAGCAGCTTAGCGGGCGGGGGCCACTACAATGAGCAGTTCTTC.

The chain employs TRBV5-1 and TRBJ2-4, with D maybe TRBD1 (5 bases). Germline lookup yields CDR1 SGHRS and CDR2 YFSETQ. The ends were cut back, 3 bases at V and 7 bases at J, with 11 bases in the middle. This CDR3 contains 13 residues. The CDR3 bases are TGCGCCAGCAGCTCCCAGGGAACCAACATTCAGTACTTC. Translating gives CASSSQGTNIQYF.

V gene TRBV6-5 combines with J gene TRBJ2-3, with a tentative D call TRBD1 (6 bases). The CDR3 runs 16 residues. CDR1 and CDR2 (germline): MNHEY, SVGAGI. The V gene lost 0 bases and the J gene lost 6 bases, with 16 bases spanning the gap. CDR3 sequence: CASSYSVQGRRDTQYF. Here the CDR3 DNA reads TGTGCCAGCAGTTACTCGGTACAGGGAAGGCGCGATACGCAGTATTTT.

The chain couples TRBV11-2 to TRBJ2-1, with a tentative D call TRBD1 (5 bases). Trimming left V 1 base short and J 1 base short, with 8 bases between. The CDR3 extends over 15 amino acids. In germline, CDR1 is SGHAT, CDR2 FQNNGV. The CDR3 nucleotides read TGTGCCAGCAGCTTAGCATCAGGGTCCTACAATGAGCAGTTCTTC. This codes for CASSLASGSYNEQFF.

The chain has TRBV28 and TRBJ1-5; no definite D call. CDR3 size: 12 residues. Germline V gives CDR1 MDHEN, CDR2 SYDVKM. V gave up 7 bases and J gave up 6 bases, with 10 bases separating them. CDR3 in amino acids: CASKMGSQPQHF. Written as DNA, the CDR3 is TGTGCCAGCAAAATGGGGAGTCAGCCCCAGCATTTT.

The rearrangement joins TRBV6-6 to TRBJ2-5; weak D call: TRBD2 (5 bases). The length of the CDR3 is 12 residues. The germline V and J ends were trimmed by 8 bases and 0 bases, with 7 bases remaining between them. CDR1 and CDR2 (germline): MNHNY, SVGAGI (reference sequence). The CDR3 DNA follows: TGTGCCAGCCTCGGGAACCAAGAGACCCAGTACTTC. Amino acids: CASLGNQETQYF.

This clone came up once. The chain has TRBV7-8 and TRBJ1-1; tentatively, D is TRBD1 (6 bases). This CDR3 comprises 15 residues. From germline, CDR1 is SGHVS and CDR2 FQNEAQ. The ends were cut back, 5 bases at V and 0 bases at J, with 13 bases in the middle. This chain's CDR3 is CASSPRDTLNTEAFF. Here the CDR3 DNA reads TGTGCCAGCAGCCCCCGGGACACTTTGAACACTGAAGCTTTCTTT.

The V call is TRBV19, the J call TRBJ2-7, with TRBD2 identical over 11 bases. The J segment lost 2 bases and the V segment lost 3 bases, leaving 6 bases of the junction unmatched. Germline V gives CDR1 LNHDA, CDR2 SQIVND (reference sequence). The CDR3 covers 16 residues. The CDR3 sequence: CASSIRGTSGPYEQYF. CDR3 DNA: TGTGCCAGTAGTATCCGAGGGACTAGCGGTCCCTACGAGCAGTACTTC.

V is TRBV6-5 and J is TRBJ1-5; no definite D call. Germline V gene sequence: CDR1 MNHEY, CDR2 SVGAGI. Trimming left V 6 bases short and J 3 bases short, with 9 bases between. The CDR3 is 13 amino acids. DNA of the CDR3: TGTGCCAGCAGCTTAGACACCAATCAGCCCCAGCATTTT. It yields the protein CASSLDTNQPQHF.

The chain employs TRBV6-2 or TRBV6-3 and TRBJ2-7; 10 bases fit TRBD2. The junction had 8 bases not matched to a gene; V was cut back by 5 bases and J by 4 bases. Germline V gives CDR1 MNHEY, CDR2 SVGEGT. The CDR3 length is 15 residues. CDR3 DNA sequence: TGTGCCAGCAGTCCGCTAGCGGGGGAGATATACGAGCAGTACTTC. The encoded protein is CASSPLAGEIYEQYF.

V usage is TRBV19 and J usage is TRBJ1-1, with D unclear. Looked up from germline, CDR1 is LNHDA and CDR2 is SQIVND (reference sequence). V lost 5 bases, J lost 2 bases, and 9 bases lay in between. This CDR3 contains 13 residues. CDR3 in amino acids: CASSPQYNTEAFF. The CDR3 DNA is TGTGCCAGTAGTCCACAGTACAACACTGAAGCTTTCTTT.

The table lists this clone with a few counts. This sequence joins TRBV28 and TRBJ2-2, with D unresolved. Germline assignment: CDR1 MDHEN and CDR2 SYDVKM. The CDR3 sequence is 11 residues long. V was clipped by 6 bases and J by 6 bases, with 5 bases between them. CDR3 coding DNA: TGTGCCAGCAGGGCCCCCGGGGAGCTGTTTTTT. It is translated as CASRAPGELFF.

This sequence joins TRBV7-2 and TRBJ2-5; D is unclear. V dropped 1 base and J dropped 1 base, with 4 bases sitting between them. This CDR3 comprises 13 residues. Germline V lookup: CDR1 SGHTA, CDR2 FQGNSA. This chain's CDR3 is CASSLGSQETQYF. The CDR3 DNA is TGTGCCAGCAGCTTAGGCAGCCAAGAGACCCAGTACTTC.

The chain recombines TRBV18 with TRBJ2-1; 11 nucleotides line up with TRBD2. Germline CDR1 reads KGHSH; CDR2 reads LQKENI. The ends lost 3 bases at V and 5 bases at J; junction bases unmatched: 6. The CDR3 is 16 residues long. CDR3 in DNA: TGTGCCAGCTCACCTTCCGGGACTAGCGGTAACAATGAGCAGTTCTTC. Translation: CASSPSGTSGNNEQFF.

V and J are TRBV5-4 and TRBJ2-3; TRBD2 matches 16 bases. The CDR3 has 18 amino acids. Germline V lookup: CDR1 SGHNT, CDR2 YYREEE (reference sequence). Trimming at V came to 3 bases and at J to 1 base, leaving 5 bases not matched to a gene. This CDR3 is CASSSGLAGGRGTDTQYF. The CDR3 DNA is TGTGCCAGCAGCTCGGGACTAGCGGGAGGGCGTGGCACAGATACGCAGTATTTT.

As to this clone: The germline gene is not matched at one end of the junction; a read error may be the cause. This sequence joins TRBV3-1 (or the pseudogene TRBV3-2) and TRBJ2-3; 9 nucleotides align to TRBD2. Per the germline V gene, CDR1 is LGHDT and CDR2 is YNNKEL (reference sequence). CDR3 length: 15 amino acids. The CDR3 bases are TGTGCCAGCACCCAAACCGGGACTAGCCTCTATACGCAGTATTTT. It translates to CASTQTGTSLYTQYF.

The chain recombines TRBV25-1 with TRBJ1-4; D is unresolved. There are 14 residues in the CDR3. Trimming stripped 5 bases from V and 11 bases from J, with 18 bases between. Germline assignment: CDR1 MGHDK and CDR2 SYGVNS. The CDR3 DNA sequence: TGTGCCAGCAGTCCACCAGGCGGGTTGAGTAAACTGTTTTTT. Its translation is CASSPPGGLSKLFF.

In nucleotides, the CDR3 is TGTGCCACGGGGTGGACCGCGGACACTGAAGCTTTCTTT. Translation: CATGWTADTEAFF. V usage is TRBV19 and J usage is TRBJ1-1; no clear D. Trimming pared 10 bases from V and 3 bases from J, leaving 15 bases between. CDR3 length: 13 amino acids. Germline CDR1 is LNHDA and CDR2 is SQIVND (reference sequence).

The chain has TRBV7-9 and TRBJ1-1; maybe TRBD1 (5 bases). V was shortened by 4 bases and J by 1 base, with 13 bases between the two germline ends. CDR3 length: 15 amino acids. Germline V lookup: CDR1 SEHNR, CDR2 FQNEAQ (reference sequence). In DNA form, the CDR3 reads TGTGCCAGCAGCTACGCGGGACGTCGGAACACTGAAGCTTTCTTT. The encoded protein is CASSYAGRRNTEAFF.

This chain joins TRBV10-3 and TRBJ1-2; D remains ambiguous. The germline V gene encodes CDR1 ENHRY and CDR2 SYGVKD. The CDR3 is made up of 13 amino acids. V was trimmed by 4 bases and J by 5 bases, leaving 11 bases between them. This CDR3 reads CAISVNPRYGYTF. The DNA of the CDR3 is TGTGCCATCAGTGTGAACCCTAGGTATGGCTACACCTTC.